This passage covers 5 T cell receptor beta chains from one sample sequenced in a study of blood T cells in healthy people across ages. It was with a sample-barcoded 5' primer and a J-beta primer mix that a second PCR of roughly 6 to 12 cycles was run. TCRdb re-called the 5' RACE reads through MiXCR, storing one row per CDR3 protein. The data contain under 2 million distinct CDR3 sequences, 34% of them singletons. Sequenced: blood. The receptors here all came from a woman aged 25 to 39 in good health.

This clonotype was observed a handful of times. This chain joins TRBV25-1 and TRBJ2-1; D call uncertain. This CDR3 has 13 residues. V was pared by 8 bases and J by 3 bases, with 11 bases between. Germline V CDR1 and CDR2: MGHDK, SYGVNS. CDR3 protein: CASRYSNYNEQFF. The CDR3 bases are TGTGCCAGCCGTTATAGTAACTACAATGAGCAGTTCTTC.

This rearrangement joins TRBV6-5 to TRBJ1-2; a possible D gene is TRBD1 (6 bases). The CDR3 sequence is 14 residues long. From germline, CDR1 is MNHEY and CDR2 SVGAGI. The V and J ends lost 5 bases and 0 bases respectively, with 10 bases between them. DNA for the CDR3: TGTGCCAGCAGTCGGACAGCCGCTAACTATGGCTACACCTTC. It is translated as CASSRTAANYGYTF.

The chain carries TRBV3-1 and TRBJ2-2; D gene uncertain. Trimming removed 7 bases at V and 6 bases at J, with 6 bases between. The CDR3 spans 11 residues. Looked up from germline, CDR1 is LGHDT and CDR2 is YNNKEL (reference sequence). This CDR3 reads CASTVAGELFF. The CDR3 nucleotides are TGTGCCAGCACGGTGGCCGGGGAGCTGTTTTTT.

J is TRBJ2-1 and V is TRBV7-3; TRBD1 might be the D (5 bases). The germline CDR1 and CDR2 sequences are SGHTA and FQGTGA. CDR3 size: 15 residues. Trimming took 3 bases from V and 8 from J, leaving 17 bases between them. This CDR3 is CASSFRPGMVDEQFF. The CDR3 DNA reads as TGTGCCAGCAGCTTTAGGCCAGGGATGGTTGATGAGCAGTTCTTC.

V usage is TRBV29-1 and J usage is TRBJ2-5; 7 bases fit TRBD1. V shed 7 bases and J 4 bases; nucleotides not matched to a gene: 9. CDR1 and CDR2 (germline): SQVTM, ANQGSEA. CDR3 length: 13 amino acids. DNA of the CDR3: TGCAGCGCTCTCGGACAGGCGAGAGAGACCCAGTACTTC. This sequence encodes CSALGQARETQYF.